Shown below are 3 T cell receptor beta chains from a single sample sequenced in a study of read filtering for tumor transcriptome and immune sequencing. The library was built from 400 ng RNA with molecular barcoded adaptors for alpha/delta and beta/gamma chains. TCRdb reprocessed the reads via MiXCR and lists one record per CDR3 protein. Of over 90,000 distinct CDR3 sequences in the sample, roughly 21% were seen once. The sample was a population of CD138-negative cells sorted from bone marrow. Every receptor here comes from a donor over 35 with multiple myeloma.

Details on this clonotype: The junction departs from the called germline gene at one end, perhaps through a read error. The CDR3 bases are TGTGCCAGCACTTCCCCGGACTTCTACGGGCAGTACTTC. Encoded protein: CASTSPDFYGQYF. The chain combines TRBV28 with TRBJ2-7, with D possibly TRBD2 on 5 matching bases. The CDR3 runs to 13 residues. Germline V CDR1 and CDR2: MDHEN, SYDVKM.

This clonotype appeared many times. The chain carries TRBV19 and TRBJ2-1; D is unresolved. Germline V lookup: CDR1 LNHDA, CDR2 SQIVND (reference sequence). CDR3 length: 16 amino acids. Trimming stripped 2 bases from V and 5 bases from J, with 16 bases between. The CDR3 nucleotides are TGTGCCAGTAGTATAATCAGGAGCGCTGGGCACAATGAGCAGTTCTTC. It translates to CASSIIRSAGHNEQFF.

This clonotype was seen ten or more times. CDR3 in DNA: TGCGCCAGCAGCTTGGAAGGTAGCGGGGGCTATGAGCAGTTCTTC. It specifies CASSLEGSGGYEQFF. This sequence joins TRBV5-1 and TRBJ2-1, with TRBD2 identical over 9 bases. J was trimmed by 8 bases and V by 0 bases; bases with no gene match: 6. The CDR3 contains 15 residues. Germline V lookup: CDR1 SGHRS, CDR2 YFSETQ.